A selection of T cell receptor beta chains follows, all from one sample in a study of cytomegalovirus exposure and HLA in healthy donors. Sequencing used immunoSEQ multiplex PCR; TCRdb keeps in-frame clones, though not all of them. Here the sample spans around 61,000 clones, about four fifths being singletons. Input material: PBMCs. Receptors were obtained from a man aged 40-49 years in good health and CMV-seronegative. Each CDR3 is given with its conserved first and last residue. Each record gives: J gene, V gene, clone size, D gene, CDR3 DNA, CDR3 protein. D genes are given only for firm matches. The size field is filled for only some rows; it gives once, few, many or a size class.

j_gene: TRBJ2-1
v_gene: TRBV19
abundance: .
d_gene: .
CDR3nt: TGTGCCAGTAGTATGGGACAATACAATGAGCAGTTCTTC
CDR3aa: CASSMGQYNEQFF

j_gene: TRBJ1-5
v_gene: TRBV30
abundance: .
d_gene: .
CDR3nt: TGTGCCTGGAGTGTAGGGGATTATAGCAATCAGCCCCAGCATTTT
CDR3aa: CAWSVGDYSNQPQHF

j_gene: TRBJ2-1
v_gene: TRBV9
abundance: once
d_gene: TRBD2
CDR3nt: TGTGCCAGCAGCGCACTAGCGGGGGGGCGGAATGAGCAGTTCTTC
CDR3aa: CASSALAGGRNEQFF

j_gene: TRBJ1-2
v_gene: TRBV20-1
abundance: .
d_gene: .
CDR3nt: TGCAGTGCTAGAGATTTAAATGGCTACACCTTC
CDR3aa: CSARDLNGYTF

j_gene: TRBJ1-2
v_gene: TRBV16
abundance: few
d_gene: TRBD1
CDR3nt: TGTGCCAGCAGCCAATTAGGGACAGGAGATAACTATGGCTACACCTTC
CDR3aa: CASSQLGTGDNYGYTF

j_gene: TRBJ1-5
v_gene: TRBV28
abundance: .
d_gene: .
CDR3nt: TGTGCCACGGCCGGGACTCATAATCAGCCCCAGCATTTT
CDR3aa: CATAGTHNQPQHF

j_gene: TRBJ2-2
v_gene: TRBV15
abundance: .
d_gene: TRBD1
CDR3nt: TGTGCCACCAGCGACAGGGGGGGAGCCGGGGAGCTGTTTTTT
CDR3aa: CATSDRGGAGELFF

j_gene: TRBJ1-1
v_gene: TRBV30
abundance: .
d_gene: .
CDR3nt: TGTGCCTGGAGACAGGCCTACAGAAACACTGAAGCTTTCTTT
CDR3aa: CAWRQAYRNTEAFF

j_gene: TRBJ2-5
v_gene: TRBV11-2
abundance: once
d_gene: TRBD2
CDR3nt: TGTGCCAGCAGCTTACCCCGGGGGGGGCTAAGGGAGACCCAGTACTTC
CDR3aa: CASSLPRGGLRETQYF

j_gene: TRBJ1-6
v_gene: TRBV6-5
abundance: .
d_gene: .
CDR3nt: TGTGCCAGCAGTTACAAGGCTGGGAGATATAATTCACCCCTCCACTTT
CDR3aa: CASSYKAGRYNSPLHF

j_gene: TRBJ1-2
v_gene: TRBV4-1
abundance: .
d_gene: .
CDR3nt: TGCGCCAGCAGCCAAGATAAAGCCGTGGCGGGCTATGGCTACACCTTC
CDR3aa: CASSQDKAVAGYGYTF

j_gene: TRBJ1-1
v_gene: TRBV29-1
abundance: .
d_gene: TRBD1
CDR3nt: TGCAGCGTTGAACCGAGGCCGGGACAGTCATCTGAAGCTTTCTTT
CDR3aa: CSVEPRPGQSSEAFF

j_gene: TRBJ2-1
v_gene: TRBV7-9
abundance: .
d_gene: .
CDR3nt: TGTGCCAGCAGCTTTCGGACAGCTTACAATGAGCAGTTCTTC
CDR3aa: CASSFRTAYNEQFF

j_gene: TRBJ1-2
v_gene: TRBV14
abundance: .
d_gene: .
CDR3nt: TGTGCCAGCAGCCCTCAACAGGGTTCCCCAAGGAACTATGGCTACACCTTC
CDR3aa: CASSPQQGSPRNYGYTF

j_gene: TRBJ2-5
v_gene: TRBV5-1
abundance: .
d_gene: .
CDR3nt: TGCGCCAGCAGCATAGCGCAGGGGAGTAGTAAGACCCAGTACTTC
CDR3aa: CASSIAQGSSKTQYF

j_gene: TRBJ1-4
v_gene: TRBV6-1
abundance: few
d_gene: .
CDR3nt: TGTGCCAGCAGTGCCCCTGCGCGCGGTGAAAAACTGTTTTTT
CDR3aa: CASSAPARGEKLFF

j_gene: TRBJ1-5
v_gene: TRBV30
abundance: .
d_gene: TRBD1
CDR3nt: TGTGCCTTCGACAGGACAGGGGGCAATCAGCCCCAGCATTTT
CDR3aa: CAFDRTGGNQPQHF

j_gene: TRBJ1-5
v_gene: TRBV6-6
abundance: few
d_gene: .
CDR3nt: TGTGCCAGCAGTTGGGGAGGGCGGGATCAGCCCCAGCATTTT
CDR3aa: CASSWGGRDQPQHF

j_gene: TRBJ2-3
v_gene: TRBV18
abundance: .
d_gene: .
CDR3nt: TGTGCCAGCTCACCACGACAGTCCACAGATACGCAGTATTTT
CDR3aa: CASSPRQSTDTQYF

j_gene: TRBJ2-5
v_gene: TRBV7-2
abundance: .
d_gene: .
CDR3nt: TGTGCCAGCAGCTTTCTACTCCGGGGGAGATCCCGGGGAGAGACCCAGTACTTC
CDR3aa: CASSFLLRGRSRGETQYF

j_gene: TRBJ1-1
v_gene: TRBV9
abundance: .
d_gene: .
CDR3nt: TGTGCCAGCAGCCCAACAGGGAACACTGAAGCTTTCTTT
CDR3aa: CASSPTGNTEAFF

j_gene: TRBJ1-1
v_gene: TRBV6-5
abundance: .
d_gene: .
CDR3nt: TGTGCCAGCGCAAGCTGGGGGCCGAACACTGAAGCTTTCTTT
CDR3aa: CASASWGPNTEAFF

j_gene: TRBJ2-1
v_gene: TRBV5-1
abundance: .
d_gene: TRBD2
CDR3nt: TGCGCCAGCAGCCCGGGACTAGCGGGGATGAATGAGCAGTTCTTC
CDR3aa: CASSPGLAGMNEQFF

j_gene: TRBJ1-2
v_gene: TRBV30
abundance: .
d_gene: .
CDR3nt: TGTGCCTGGCCCGCCGGGGGGGCGGATATCCTTGGCTACACCTTC
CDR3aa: CAWPAGGADILGYTF

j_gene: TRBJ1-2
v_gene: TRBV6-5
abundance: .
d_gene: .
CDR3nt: TGTGCCAGCAGTTCCCCGACCAGGGCCCCCTATGGCTACACCTTC
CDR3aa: CASSSPTRAPYGYTF

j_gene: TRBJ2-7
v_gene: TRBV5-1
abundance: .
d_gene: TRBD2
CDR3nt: TGCGCCAGCAGCTTGGGTAGCGGGGGTTACTCCTACGAGCAGTACTTC
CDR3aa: CASSLGSGGYSYEQYF

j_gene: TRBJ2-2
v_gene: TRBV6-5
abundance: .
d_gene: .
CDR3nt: TGTGCCAGCAACTCAGTACTAAACACCGGGGAGCTGTTTTTT
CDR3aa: CASNSVLNTGELFF

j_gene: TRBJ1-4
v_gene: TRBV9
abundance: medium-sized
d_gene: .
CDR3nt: TGTGCCAGCAGCTCTAAGGGGGGGACTAATGAAAAACTGTTTTTT
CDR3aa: CASSSKGGTNEKLFF

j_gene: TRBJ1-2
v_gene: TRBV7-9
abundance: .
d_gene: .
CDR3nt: TGTGCCAGCAGCTTAGGTCTAGACCCGAACTATGGCTACACCTTC
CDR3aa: CASSLGLDPNYGYTF

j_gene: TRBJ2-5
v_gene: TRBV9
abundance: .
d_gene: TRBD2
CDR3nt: TGTGCCAGCAGCGAGGGGAGACTAGCGGGGGGGCGAAAAGAGACCCAGTACTTC
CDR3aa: CASSEGRLAGGRKETQYF

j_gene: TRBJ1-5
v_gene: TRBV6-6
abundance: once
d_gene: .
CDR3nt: TGTGCCAGCAGGCCTTTGGGGGCAGGGAATCAGCCCCAGCATTTT
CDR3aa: CASRPLGAGNQPQHF

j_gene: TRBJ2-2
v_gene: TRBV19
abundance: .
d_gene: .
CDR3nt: TGTGCCAGTAGTATAAGGGGGAGCGGCACCGGGGAGCTGTTTTTT
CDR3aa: CASSIRGSGTGELFF

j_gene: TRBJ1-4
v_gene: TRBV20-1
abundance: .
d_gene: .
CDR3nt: TGCAGTGCTAGAGAGGGCAGTAGACTGTTTTTT
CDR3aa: CSAREGSRLFF

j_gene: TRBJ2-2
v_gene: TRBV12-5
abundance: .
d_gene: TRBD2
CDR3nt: TGTGCTAGTGGTTTGAATACGGGGGGGGACACCGGGGAGCTGTTTTTT
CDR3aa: CASGLNTGGDTGELFF

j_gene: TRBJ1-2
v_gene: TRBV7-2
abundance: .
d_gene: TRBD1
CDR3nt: TGTGCCAGCAGCTTGGACAGGGGCATCAACGGCTACACCTTC
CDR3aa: CASSLDRGINGYTF

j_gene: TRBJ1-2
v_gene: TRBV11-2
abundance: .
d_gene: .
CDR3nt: TGTGCCAGCAGCTCCACCAAGGAATTAAGGGGGGGATCCTACACCTTC
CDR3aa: CASSSTKELRGGSYTF

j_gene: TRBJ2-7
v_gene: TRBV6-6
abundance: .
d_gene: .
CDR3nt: TGTGCCAGCAAAGGGGACGAGCAGTACTTC
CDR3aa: CASKGDEQYF